Below are 5 T cell receptor beta chains sequenced from a single sample in a study of cytomegalovirus exposure and HLA in healthy donors. Primers: 60 Vbeta forward and 13 Jbeta reverse. Repertoires were generated with immunoSEQ multiplex PCR, while TCRdb's copy carries only in-frame clones and drops some. This sample has about 130,000 clones, with 77% found just once. The specimen sequenced was PBMCs. All receptors come from a middle-aged woman in good health and CMV-seropositive.

This chain links TRBV5-1 with TRBJ2-1; 11 nucleotides line up with TRBD2. The V gene's germline CDR1 is SGHRS and CDR2 YFSETQ. The ends lost 4 bases at V and 3 bases at J; junction bases unmatched: 3. The CDR3 consists of 15 residues. In DNA, the CDR3 is TGCGCCAGCAGCCGCGGGACTAGCGGCTACAATGAGCAGTTCTTC. Translating gives CASSRGTSGYNEQFF.

V is TRBV7-2 and J is TRBJ1-3; TRBD1 is a possible D gene (6 bases). The V and J ends lost 1 base and 4 bases respectively, with 11 bases between them. Germline V gives CDR1 SGHTA, CDR2 FQGNSA. The CDR3 extends over 15 amino acids. CDR3 nucleotides: TGTGCCAGCAGCTTAGATTACAGGGTCGGAAACACCATATATTTT. Translating it yields CASSLDYRVGNTIYF.

The rearrangement joins TRBV4-2 to TRBJ2-1, with 7 bases identical to TRBD2. The germline CDR1 and CDR2 sequences are LGHNA and YNFKEQ. With V trimmed by 0 bases and J by 3 bases, 5 bases remained unmatched. CDR3 size: 16 residues. The CDR3 sequence is CASSQEGGRVYNEQFF. The CDR3 DNA follows: TGTGCCAGCAGCCAAGAGGGGGGGAGAGTCTACAATGAGCAGTTCTTC.

This clone has just a few counts. This rearrangement joins TRBV11-2 to TRBJ1-2; TRBD1 agrees at 7 bases. The ends lost 0 bases at V and 5 bases at J; junction bases unmatched: 6. The CDR3 contains 15 residues. Germline CDR1 reads SGHAT; CDR2 reads FQNNGV. In DNA, the CDR3 is TGTGCCAGCAGCTTAGATGAGGGCAGGGGGTATGGCTACACCTTC. This gives the protein CASSLDEGRGYGYTF.

This clone was detected only a few times. This chain uses TRBV5-5 with TRBJ2-7, with 11 bases identical to TRBD2. Trimming at V came to 0 bases and at J to 6 bases, leaving 11 bases not matched to a gene. The CDR3 spans 17 residues. The germline V gene has CDR1 SGHKS and CDR2 YYEKEE (reference sequence). The CDR3 spells CASSLERLAGGGSEQYF. CDR3 in DNA: TGTGCCAGCAGCTTGGAGAGGCTAGCGGGAGGCGGAAGCGAGCAGTACTTC. The entire variable domain, with the rest obtained from reference TRBV5-5 and TRBJ2-7, is as follows: DAGVTQSPTHLIKTRGQQVTLRCSPISGHKSVSWYQQVLGQGPQFIFQYYEKEERGRGNFPDRFSARQFPNYSSELNVNALLLGDSALYLCASSLERLAGGGSEQYFGPGTRLTVT.